The rows below give T cell receptor beta chains drawn from one sample of a study of beta chain features in type 1 diabetes. Repertoires were generated with immunoSEQ multiplex PCR, while TCRdb's copy carries only in-frame clones and drops some. Of around 160,000 clones detected, around 8.4% appear once; the ten largest clones hold 0.45% to 0.55%. Material: central memory CD4+ T cells from blood. The receptor source for this set is a young woman with type 1 diabetes. The CDR3 runs from the conserved cysteine through the conserved F or W. D genes are given only for firm matches. Clone size, where shown, is once, few, many, or a class for clones that have expanded.

d_call,j_call,clone_size,v_call,cdr3_aa,cdr3_nt
.,TRBJ2-6,few,TRBV5-6,CASSQPGVGANVLTF,TGTGCCAGCAGCCAACCAGGGGTTGGGGCCAACGTCCTGACTTTC
TRBD2,TRBJ2-1,.,TRBV13,CASSLALAGTHEQFF,TGTGCCAGCAGCTTAGCGCTAGCGGGGACCCATGAGCAGTTCTTC
TRBD2,TRBJ2-3,many,TRBV9,CASSPQALAGARDTQYF,TGTGCCAGCAGCCCTCAAGCCCTAGCGGGGGCGAGAGATACGCAGTATTTT
.,TRBJ1-4,few,TRBV4-3,CASSQVGGNNEKLFF,TGCGCCAGCAGCCAAGTGGGGGGGAATAATGAAAAACTGTTTTTT
TRBD2,TRBJ2-3,few,TRBV18,CASSPASGAVEYF,TGTGCCAGCTCACCAGCTAGCGGGGCTGTAGAGTATTTT
TRBD2,TRBJ2-7,few,TRBV19,CASRLAGGAYEQYF,TGTGCCAGTAGGTTAGCGGGGGGCGCCTACGAGCAGTACTTC
.,TRBJ2-7,few,TRBV5-6,CASSSTTEYYEQYF,TGTGCCAGCAGCTCCACGACAGAATATTACGAGCAGTACTTC
TRBD1,TRBJ1-2,few,TRBV19,CASTIRDRIYGYTF,TGTGCCAGTACCATCCGGGACAGGATCTATGGCTACACCTTC
.,TRBJ2-7,.,TRBV7-9,CATEKSSEQYF,TGTGCCACCGAGAAATCCTCCGAGCAGTACTTC
.,TRBJ1-4,few,TRBV30,CAWTPGVGGGEKLFF,TGTGCCTGGACTCCGGGTGTGGGAGGGGGTGAAAAACTGTTTTTT
TRBD2,TRBJ2-2,.,TRBV10-2,CASSLTVGLAGTGELFF,TGCGCCAGCAGCCTCACCGTAGGACTAGCGGGGACCGGGGAGCTGTTTTTT
.,TRBJ2-5,few,TRBV7-2,CASSLDRAETQYF,TGTGCCAGCAGCTTAGACAGGGCGGAGACCCAGTACTTC
.,TRBJ2-5,few,TRBV7-3,CASSPRAGPAGTQYF,TGTGCCAGCAGCCCGAGGGCGGGCCCAGCGGGGACCCAGTACTTC
TRBD1,TRBJ1-2,.,TRBV6-6,CASSRGGAEYGYTF,TGTGCCAGCAGTCGAGGGGGCGCGGAGTATGGCTACACCTTC
TRBD2,TRBJ2-2,few,TRBV4-3,CASSWSGGANTGELFF,TGCGCCAGCAGCTGGAGCGGGGGGGCCAACACCGGGGAGCTGTTTTTT
TRBD2,TRBJ2-1,.,TRBV4-3,CASSQLAGVGNNEQFF,TGCGCCAGCAGCCAACTAGCGGGAGTGGGAAACAATGAGCAGTTCTTC
TRBD2,TRBJ2-5,.,TRBV27,CASSLSGRGSSGYMETQYF,TGTGCCAGCAGTTTATCCGGGAGGGGGTCTAGCGGCTATATGGAGACCCAGTACTTC
TRBD2,TRBJ2-1,few,TRBV7-9,CASSFSLAGVNEQFF,TGTGCCAGCAGCTTCTCCCTAGCGGGAGTCAATGAGCAGTTCTTC
.,TRBJ2-5,.,TRBV10-3,CATTDARQETQYF,TGTGCCACCACAGACGCTCGACAAGAGACCCAGTACTTC
TRBD1,TRBJ2-7,few,TRBV18,CASSPPGDSTEQYF,TGTGCCAGCTCACCACCTGGGGACAGTACCGAGCAGTACTTC
TRBD2,TRBJ2-5,few,TRBV10-2,CASSLAGGRETQYF,TGCGCCAGCAGTTTAGCGGGGGGACGAGAGACCCAGTACTTC
TRBD2,TRBJ2-7,.,TRBV25-1,CASSGLAGFYEQYF,TGTGCCAGCAGTGGACTAGCGGGTTTCTACGAGCAGTACTTC
.,TRBJ1-5,few,TRBV4-3,CASSQGTANGNQPQHF,TGCGCCAGCAGCCAAGGGACAGCCAACGGGAATCAGCCCCAGCATTTT
TRBD1,TRBJ1-2,few,TRBV28,CASRVGTEDYGYTF,TGTGCCAGCAGGGTTGGGACAGAAGACTATGGCTACACCTTC
TRBD1,TRBJ2-1,.,TRBV28,CASTGTGWRVKEQFF,TGTGCCAGCACCGGGACAGGGTGGCGGGTGAAGGAGCAGTTCTTC
.,TRBJ2-7,few,TRBV29-1,CSVRGAKNEQYF,TGCAGCGTTCGGGGGGCGAAAAACGAGCAGTACTTC
.,TRBJ2-3,few,TRBV6-6,CASSYSDGREDTQYF,TGTGCCAGCAGTTACTCGGACGGGCGGGAAGATACGCAGTATTTT
TRBD1,TRBJ1-4,few,TRBV11-2,CASSLSTGGNEKLFF,TGTGCCAGCAGCTTAAGTACAGGGGGTAATGAAAAACTGTTTTTT
.,TRBJ2-6,few,TRBV11-1,CATRASGANVLTF,TGTGCCACGCGGGCCTCTGGGGCCAACGTCCTGACTTTC
.,TRBJ2-4,few,TRBV5-6,CASSPRGQGQYF,TGTGCCAGCAGCCCCCGGGGCCAGGGGCAGTACTTC
.,TRBJ1-1,few,TRBV10-3,CAIRGTENTEAFF,TGTGCCATCAGGGGGACTGAGAACACTGAAGCTTTCTTT
.,TRBJ2-7,few,TRBV7-2,CASSLGPSGEQYF,TGTGCCAGCAGCTTAGGGCCCTCGGGCGAGCAGTACTTC
.,TRBJ1-2,few,TRBV5-1,CASRSPGGDYTF,TGCGCCAGCAGATCACCAGGCGGGGACTACACCTTC
.,TRBJ1-3,.,TRBV19,CASRELASGNTIYF,TGTGCCAGTCGGGAGTTAGCTTCTGGAAACACCATATATTTT
.,TRBJ1-4,.,TRBV2,CASSGGGASEKLFF,TGTGCCAGCAGTGGAGGGGGGGCGAGTGAAAAACTGTTTTTT
TRBD2,TRBJ2-1,.,TRBV11-3,CASSLGTSGLSSYNEQFF,TGTGCCAGCAGCTTAGGCACTAGCGGGCTAAGCTCCTACAATGAGCAGTTCTTC
TRBD1,TRBJ2-5,.,TRBV5-6,CASSLGQGRRETQYF,TGTGCCAGCAGCTTAGGACAGGGGCGTCGCGAGACCCAGTACTTC
TRBD2,TRBJ2-7,few,TRBV7-2,CASSLGTSGSYEQYF,TGTGCCAGCAGCTTAGGTACTAGCGGCAGCTACGAGCAGTACTTC
.,TRBJ2-7,few,TRBV29-1,CSAGIGGDEQYF,TGCAGCGCCGGGATAGGGGGTGACGAGCAGTACTTC
.,TRBJ2-5,.,TRBV5-1,CASRFIPGETQYF,TGCGCCAGCAGGTTTATCCCGGGGGAGACCCAGTACTTC
.,TRBJ1-1,.,TRBV7-3,CASSPGTPREAFF,TGTGCCAGCAGCCCAGGGACACCCCGGGAAGCTTTCTTT
TRBD2,TRBJ2-5,.,TRBV11-1,CASSLELAGYSETQYF,TGTGCCAGCAGCTTAGAACTAGCGGGATATTCGGAGACCCAGTACTTC
TRBD1,TRBJ2-7,many,TRBV27,CASRDRDFEQYF,TGTGCCAGTAGGGACAGGGATTTCGAGCAGTACTTC
.,TRBJ2-3,.,TRBV5-4,CASSPNPGTGGTDTQYF,TGTGCCAGCAGCCCAAATCCCGGGACGGGGGGCACAGATACGCAGTATTTT
TRBD2,TRBJ2-7,.,TRBV2,CASKVGTSSHEQYF,TGTGCCAGCAAAGTGGGGACTAGTTCCCACGAGCAGTACTTC
TRBD1,TRBJ2-7,few,TRBV5-4,CASSFGGQGSYEQYF,TGTGCCAGCAGCTTTGGCGGACAGGGCTCCTACGAGCAGTACTTC
.,TRBJ1-5,many,TRBV7-2,CASSQSRRQPQHF,TGTGCCAGCAGCCAGAGCAGGCGTCAGCCCCAGCATTTT
TRBD2,TRBJ2-6,.,TRBV29-1,CSVGRTGTSGDYRSGANVLTF,TGCAGCGTTGGTAGAACCGGGACTAGCGGGGACTATCGCTCTGGGGCCAACGTCCTGACTTTC